This T cell receptor beta chain was sequenced in a study of cytomegalovirus exposure and HLA in healthy donors. General observations from the study: According to a later analysis, donors in an Asian-associated ancestry cluster reportedly had fewer N-insertions than the approximately 720-donor mean. Cytomegalovirus-associated status was assigned to about 180 TCR beta chains. In a later analysis, V- and J-gene trimming of beta chains associated with a DCLRE1C missense variant, replicated independently. Among immune exposure information, only CMV serostatus was available.

The V gene's germline CDR1 is LNHDA and CDR2 SQIVND (reference sequence). V was clipped by 4 bases and J by 6 bases, with 7 bases between them. This CDR3 comprises 12 residues. PCR used 60 Vbeta primers and 13 Jbeta primers. Only in-frame clones appear in the TCRdb table, and some are missing; sequencing was by immunoSEQ multiplex PCR. The repertoire holds approximately 100,000 clones, with approximately 80% as singletons. Turning to this clone: Its antigen is not identified.

This TCR was sampled from a female donor in good health and CMV-seropositive. The sequenced material came from PBMCs. V and J are TRBV19 and TRBJ2-1; D call uncertain. CDR3 DNA sequence: TGTGCCAGTAGTAGAACAGCCAATGAGCAGTTCTTC. Encoded protein: CASSRTANEQFF. The full variable domain, in which reference TRBV19 and TRBJ2-1 provide the parts outside the CDR3, is DGGITQSPKYLFRKEGQNVTLSCEQNLNHDAMYWYRQDPGQGLRLIYYSQIVNDFQKGDIAEGYSVSREKKESFPLTVTSAQKNPTAFYLCASSRTANEQFFGPGTRLTVL.